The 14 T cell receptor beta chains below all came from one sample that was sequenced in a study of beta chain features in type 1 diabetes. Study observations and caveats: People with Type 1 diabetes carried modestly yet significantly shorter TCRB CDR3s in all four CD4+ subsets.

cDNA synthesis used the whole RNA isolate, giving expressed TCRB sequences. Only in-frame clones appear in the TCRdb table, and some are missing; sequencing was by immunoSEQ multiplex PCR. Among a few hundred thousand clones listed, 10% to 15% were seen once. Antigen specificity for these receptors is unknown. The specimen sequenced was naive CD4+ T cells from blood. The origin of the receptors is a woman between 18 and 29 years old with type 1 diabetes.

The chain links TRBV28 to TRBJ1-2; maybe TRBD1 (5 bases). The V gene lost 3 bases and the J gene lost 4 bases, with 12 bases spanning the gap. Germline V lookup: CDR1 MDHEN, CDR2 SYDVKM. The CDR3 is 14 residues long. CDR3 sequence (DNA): TGTGCCAGCAGTTTGGGGCAGGGTGGCTATGGCTACACCTTC. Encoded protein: CASSLGQGGYGYTF.

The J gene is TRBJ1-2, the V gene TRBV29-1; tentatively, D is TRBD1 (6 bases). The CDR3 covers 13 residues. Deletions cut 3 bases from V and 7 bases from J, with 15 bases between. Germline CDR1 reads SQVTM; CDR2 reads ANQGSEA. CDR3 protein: CSVEGWGRGGYTF. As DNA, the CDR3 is TGCAGCGTTGAGGGTTGGGGCAGGGGTGGCTACACCTTC.

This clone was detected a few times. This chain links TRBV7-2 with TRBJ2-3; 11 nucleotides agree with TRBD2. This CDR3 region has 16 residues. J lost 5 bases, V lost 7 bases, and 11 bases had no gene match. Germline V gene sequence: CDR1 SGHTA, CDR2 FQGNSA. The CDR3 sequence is CASTTGRLAGGDTQYF. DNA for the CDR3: TGTGCCAGCACCACTGGGAGGCTAGCGGGGGGAGATACGCAGTATTTT.

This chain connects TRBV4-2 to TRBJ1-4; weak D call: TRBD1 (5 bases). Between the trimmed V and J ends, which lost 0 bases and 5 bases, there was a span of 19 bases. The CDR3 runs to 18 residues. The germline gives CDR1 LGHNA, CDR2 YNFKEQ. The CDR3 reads CASSQDSQGGRPNEKLFF. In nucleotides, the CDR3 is TGTGCCAGCAGCCAAGATTCCCAGGGAGGGAGGCCGAATGAAAAACTGTTTTTT.

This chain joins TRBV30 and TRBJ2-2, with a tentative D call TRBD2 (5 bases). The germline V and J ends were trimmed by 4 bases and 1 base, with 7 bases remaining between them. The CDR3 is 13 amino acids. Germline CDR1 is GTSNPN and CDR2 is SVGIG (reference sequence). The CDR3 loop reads CAWNTRNTGELFF. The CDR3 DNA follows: TGTGCCTGGAATACTAGGAACACCGGGGAGCTGTTTTTT.

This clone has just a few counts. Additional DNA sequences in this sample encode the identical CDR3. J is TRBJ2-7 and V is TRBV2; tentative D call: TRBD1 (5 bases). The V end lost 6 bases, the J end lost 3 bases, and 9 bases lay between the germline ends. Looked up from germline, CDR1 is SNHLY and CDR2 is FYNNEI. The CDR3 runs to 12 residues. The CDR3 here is CASRTDYYEQYF. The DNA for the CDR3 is TGTGCCAGCAGGACAGATTACTACGAGCAGTACTTC.

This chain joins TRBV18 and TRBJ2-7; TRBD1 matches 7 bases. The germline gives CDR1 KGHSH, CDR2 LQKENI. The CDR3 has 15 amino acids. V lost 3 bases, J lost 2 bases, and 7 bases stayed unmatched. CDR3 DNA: TGTGCCAGCTCACCCCAGGGACAGAGCCCCTACGAGCAGTACTTC. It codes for CASSPQGQSPYEQYF.

The CDR3 bases are TGTGCCAGCAGTTACTCGAGCGATGGCTACACCTTC. The encoded protein is CASSYSSDGYTF. The chain links TRBV6-5 to TRBJ1-2; D unresolved. Germline V gives CDR1 MNHEY, CDR2 SVGAGI. V lost 0 bases and J 6 bases, leaving 5 bases between the germline ends. There are 12 residues in the CDR3.

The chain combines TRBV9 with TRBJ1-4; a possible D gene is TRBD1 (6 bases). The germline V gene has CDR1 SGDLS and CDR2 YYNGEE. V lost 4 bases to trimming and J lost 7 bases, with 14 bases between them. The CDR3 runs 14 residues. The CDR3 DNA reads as TGTGCCAGCAGCCCAGGGGCCCTAGGTGAAAAACTGTTTTTT. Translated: CASSPGALGEKLFF.

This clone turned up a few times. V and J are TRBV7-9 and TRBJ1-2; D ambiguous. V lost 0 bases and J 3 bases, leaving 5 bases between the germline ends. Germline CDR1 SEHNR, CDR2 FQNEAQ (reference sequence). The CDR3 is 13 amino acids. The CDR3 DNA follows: TGTGCCAGCAGCTTAGCGGCAGACTATGGCTACACCTTC. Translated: CASSLAADYGYTF.

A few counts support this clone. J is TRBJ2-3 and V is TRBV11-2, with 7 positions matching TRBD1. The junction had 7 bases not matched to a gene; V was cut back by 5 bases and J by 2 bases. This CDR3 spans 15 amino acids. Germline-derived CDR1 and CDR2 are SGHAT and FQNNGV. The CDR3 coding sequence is TGTGCCAGCAGCGGGGACAGCACCTTCACAGATACGCAGTATTTT. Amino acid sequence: CASSGDSTFTDTQYF. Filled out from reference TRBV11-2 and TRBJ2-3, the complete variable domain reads EAGVAQSPRYKIIEKRQSVAFWCNPISGHATLYWYQQILGQGPKLLIQFQNNGVVDDSQLPKDRFSAERLKGVDSTLKIQPAKLEDSAVYLCASSGDSTFTDTQYFGPGTRLTVL.

CDR3 sequence: CAWGLGGDEQFF. CDR3 in DNA: TGTGCCTGGGGACTAGGAGGGGATGAGCAGTTCTTC. The chain is built from TRBV30 and TRBJ2-1, with TRBD2 matching over 7 bases. Looked up from germline, CDR1 is GTSNPN and CDR2 is SVGIG (reference sequence). V trimming: 5 bases; J trimming: 8 bases; junction bases outside the gene matches: 6. This CDR3 region has 12 residues.

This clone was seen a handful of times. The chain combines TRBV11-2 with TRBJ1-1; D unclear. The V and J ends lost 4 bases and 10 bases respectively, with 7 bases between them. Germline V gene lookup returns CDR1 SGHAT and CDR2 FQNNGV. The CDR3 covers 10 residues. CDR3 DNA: TGTGCCAGCAGCTCCCTGCGAGCTTTCTTT. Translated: CASSSLRAFF.

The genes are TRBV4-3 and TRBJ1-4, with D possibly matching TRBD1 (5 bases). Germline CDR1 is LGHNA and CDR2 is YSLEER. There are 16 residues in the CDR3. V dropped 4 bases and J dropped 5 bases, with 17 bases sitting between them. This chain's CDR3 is CASSRIKTVTNEKLFF. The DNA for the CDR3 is TGCGCCAGCAGCCGAATAAAGACAGTTACAAATGAAAAACTGTTTTTT.